These T cell receptor beta chains were read from a single sample in a study of blood T cell repertoires in COVID-19. Sequenced by immunoSEQ multiplex PCR; TCRdb stores in-frame clones only, minus some. The table lists over 85,000 clones, over 75% of them singletons. Sequences were obtained from peripheral blood. The receptors originated from a woman over 75 with active or convalescent COVID-19. Each CDR3 is given with its conserved first and last residue. The D gene is left open where the match is weak. Clone size is not always given. Where it is, it says once, few, many or a class for expanded clones.

.,TRBJ2-1,TRBV7-6,.,TGTGCCAGCAGCTTAGATGCCCCCGTTCTAGCGAGCAATGAGCAGTTCTTC,CASSLDAPVLASNEQFF
many,TRBJ2-7,TRBV2,TRBD1,TGTGCCAGCAGTGGTCGGACAGGAAAATACGAGCAGTACTTC,CASSGRTGKYEQYF
.,TRBJ2-7,TRBV7-5,.,TGTGTCAGAAGCGTGTCCCGGGACAGGATTGCCTACGAGCAGTACTTC,CVRSVSRDRIAYEQYF
.,TRBJ1-1,TRBV7-9,.,TGTGCCAGCAGCTTAGGGACAGCGAACACTGAAGCTTTCTTT,CASSLGTANTEAFF
.,TRBJ2-7,TRBV4-3,.,TGCGCCAGCAGCCAAGGCCCGGGGGTATCCTACGAGCAGTACTTC,CASSQGPGVSYEQYF
.,TRBJ1-2,TRBV6-5,.,TGTGCCAGCAGACGGGGCTATGGCTACACCTTC,CASRRGYGYTF
.,TRBJ2-4,TRBV19,TRBD1,TGTGCCAGTAGTATGGGACAGGGGATCAAAAACATTCAGTACTTC,CASSMGQGIKNIQYF
.,TRBJ1-2,TRBV19,.,TGTGCCAGTCGTGATGACAGGCGCCATGGCTACACCTTC,CASRDDRRHGYTF
.,TRBJ2-3,TRBV2,.,TGTGCCAGAGATAAGGAGGATACGCAGTATTTT,CARDKEDTQYF
.,TRBJ1-3,TRBV9,.,TGTGCCAGCAGCGTGACAGTTAACCTCTCTGGAAACACCATATATTTT,CASSVTVNLSGNTIYF
.,TRBJ2-7,TRBV7-2,.,TGTGCCAGCAGCCCCCGGTCGTCCTACGAGCAGTACTTC,CASSPRSSYEQYF
.,TRBJ2-1,TRBV18,TRBD2,TGTGCCAGCTCACCGGCTAGCGGGAAGGATGAGCAGTTCTTC,CASSPASGKDEQFF
.,TRBJ2-7,TRBV7-9,TRBD2,TGTGCCAGCAGCAACAGACTAGCGGGAGGTGGCGAGCAGTACTTC,CASSNRLAGGGEQYF
.,TRBJ1-2,TRBV6-1,.,TGTGCCAGCAGTGAAGGCAGGGGCGGCTATGGCTACACCTTC,CASSEGRGGYGYTF
.,TRBJ2-7,TRBV19,TRBD2,TGTGCCAGTAGTATCGAAGCGGGAGTTGGCTACGAGCAGTACTTC,CASSIEAGVGYEQYF
.,TRBJ1-5,TRBV13,TRBD1,TGTGCCAGCAGCCAAGGATGGGACAGGGGGCGACCTCAGCCCCAGCATTTT,CASSQGWDRGRPQPQHF
few,TRBJ2-1,TRBV18,.,TGTGCCAGCTCACCACCCTTAAATGAGCAGTTCTTC,CASSPPLNEQFF
.,TRBJ2-1,TRBV7-9,.,TGTGCCAGCAGCCTTGAAACGGGTGAGGGGTTCTTC,CASSLETGEGFF
few,TRBJ2-1,TRBV5-1,TRBD2,TGCGCCAGCAGCCAGACTAGCGGGAGTTTTGCTGAGCAGTTCTTC,CASSQTSGSFAEQFF
.,TRBJ2-3,TRBV5-1,TRBD2,TGCGCCAGCAGCTCGAGTCTAGCGGGGAGCGGGAATACGCAGTATTTT,CASSSSLAGSGNTQYF
few,TRBJ1-5,TRBV18,.,TGTGCCAGCTCACCCGGACAGTCTCCTCAGCCCCAGCATTTT,CASSPGQSPQPQHF
once,TRBJ2-7,TRBV7-9,TRBD2,TGTGCCAGCAGCTTCCAGCGGGAGTCCTACGAGCAGTACTTC,CASSFQRESYEQYF
.,TRBJ2-7,TRBV5-1,TRBD2,TGCGCCAGCAGCTTAGCGGGAAGAACCTACGAGCAGTACTTC,CASSLAGRTYEQYF
.,TRBJ2-6,TRBV18,TRBD1,TGTGCCAGCTCACAAAGGACAGGGGGCCGCTCTGGGGCCAACGTCCTGACTTTC,CASSQRTGGRSGANVLTF
.,TRBJ1-1,TRBV11-3,.,TGTGCCAGCAGCTTAAAGGGGTCAGAAGCTTTCTTT,CASSLKGSEAFF
.,TRBJ1-2,TRBV28,.,TGTGCCAGCAGTCCCCCCGTCCTGGGCGGCTACACCTTC,CASSPPVLGGYTF
few,TRBJ1-2,TRBV28,.,TGTGCCAGCACCCGCTCGCCGGGGGGCTACACCTTC,CASTRSPGGYTF
.,TRBJ1-5,TRBV11-1,.,TGTGCCAGCAGCTTAGGCAGAAATAGCAATCAGCCCCAGCATTTT,CASSLGRNSNQPQHF